The 25 T cell receptor beta chains presented below share a single source sample, sequenced in a study of control samples from healthy donors and cancer patients. TCRdb's copy holds only in-frame clones and misses some; the assay was immunoSEQ multiplex PCR. The sample carries over 85,000 clones, 70% to 90% recorded once. Sequencing was done on a sample of PBMCs. Receptors were obtained from a woman aged 45-60 years with colorectal cancer.

In this sample, this clone turned up once. The V gene is TRBV18, the J gene TRBJ1-2; 7 bases are shared with TRBD1. Germline V gene lookup returns CDR1 KGHSH and CDR2 LQKENI. V was clipped by 6 bases and J by 6 bases; unmatched bases: 7. The CDR3 extends over 13 amino acids. The CDR3: CASSPDRVNGYTF. The CDR3 DNA is TGTGCCAGCTCTCCAGACAGGGTCAATGGCTACACCTTC.

V gene TRBV6-5 combines with J gene TRBJ1-2, with D maybe TRBD1 (5 bases). CDR1 and CDR2 from the germline V gene are MNHEY and SVGAGI. V was shortened by 6 bases and J by 7 bases, with 9 bases between the two germline ends. The CDR3 contains 11 residues. As DNA, the CDR3 is TGTGCCAGCAGCCAAGGGACTGGCTACACCTTC. As protein: CASSQGTGYTF.

The V and J genes are TRBV25-1 and TRBJ1-3, with D tentatively TRBD1 (6 bases). Looked up from germline, CDR1 is MGHDK and CDR2 is SYGVNS. Trimming shortened V by 4 bases and J by 4 bases, and 17 bases separated the two germline ends. The CDR3 loop spans 16 amino acids. This chain's CDR3 is CASSAQQGGLGNTIYF. The DNA of the CDR3 is TGTGCCAGCAGTGCGCAACAGGGAGGGCTCGGAAACACCATATATTTT.

This sequence joins TRBV6-2 or TRBV6-3 and TRBJ2-3, with unresolved D. The germline V gene has CDR1 MNHEY and CDR2 SVGEGT. V lost 4 bases and J 5 bases, leaving 13 bases between the germline ends. The CDR3 extends over 14 amino acids. The CDR3 sequence is CASSSVVGGDTQYF. DNA of the CDR3: TGTGCCAGCAGTTCTGTCGTTGGCGGAGATACGCAGTATTTT.

V usage is TRBV5-1 and J usage is TRBJ1-1; no clear D gene. Trimming removed 2 bases at V and 8 bases at J, with 7 bases between. CDR1 and CDR2 (germline): SGHRS, YFSETQ. The CDR3 extends over 11 amino acids. The CDR3 nucleotides are TGCGCCAGCAGCTTAAATTCAGAAGCTTTCTTT. It specifies CASSLNSEAFF. Supplemented by reference TRBV5-1 and TRBJ1-1, the full variable domain reads KAGVTQTPRYLIKTRGQQVTLSCSPISGHRSVSWYQQTPGQGLQFLFEYFSETQRNKGNFPGRFSGRQFSNSRSEMNVSTLELGDSALYLCASSLNSEAFFGQGTRLTVV.

The V and J genes are TRBV5-1 and TRBJ2-3, with D possibly matching TRBD2 (6 bases). The germline V gene encodes CDR1 SGHRS and CDR2 YFSETQ. Trimming cost V 1 base and J 5 bases, with 11 bases left between them. CDR3 size: 14 residues. The CDR3 DNA follows: TGCGCCAGCAGCTTGACGGCGGGGCTAGATACGCAGTATTTT. The encoded protein is CASSLTAGLDTQYF. Using reference TRBV5-1 and TRBJ2-3 for the parts outside the CDR3, the full variable domain is KAGVTQTPRYLIKTRGQQVTLSCSPISGHRSVSWYQQTPGQGLQFLFEYFSETQRNKGNFPGRFSGRQFSNSRSEMNVSTLELGDSALYLCASSLTAGLDTQYFGPGTRLTVL.

This clone has a single count. The V gene is TRBV6-5, the J gene TRBJ2-1; D gene unclear. The V gene's germline CDR1 is MNHEY and CDR2 SVGAGI. The CDR3 consists of 12 residues. V was cut by 2 bases and J by 6 bases, with 5 bases left in between. The CDR3 loop reads CASSYLGNEQFF. For the CDR3, the DNA is TGTGCCAGCAGTTACCTGGGCAATGAGCAGTTCTTC.

The genes are TRBV12-3 or TRBV12-4 and TRBJ1-4, with 7 bases matching TRBD1. J gave up 4 bases and V 7 bases, and 3 bases lay outside the gene matches. The CDR3 spans 13 residues. The CDR3 is CASKGTVNEKLFF. The CDR3 nucleotides are TGTGCCAGCAAGGGGACAGTTAATGAAAAACTGTTTTTT.

CDR3 in DNA: TGTGCCAGCAGCGTCTCGACCGGGGGCAATAATGAAAAACTGTTTTTT. Translated: CASSVSTGGNNEKLFF. This rearrangement joins TRBV9 to TRBJ1-4, with D perhaps matching TRBD1 (6 bases). Trimming cost V 2 bases and J 4 bases, with 15 bases left between them. The CDR3 spans 16 residues. Germline V gene data show CDR1 as SGDLS and CDR2 as YYNGEE.

The sample holds one count of this clone. This specimen includes other DNA sequences encoding the same CDR3. The chain links TRBV7-2 to TRBJ1-1; a weak D match, TRBD1 (5 bases). From germline, CDR1 is SGHTA and CDR2 FQGNSA. This CDR3 has 17 residues. Trimming cost V 1 base and J 0 bases, with 15 bases left between them. In DNA form, the CDR3 reads TGTGCCAGCAGCTTAGGTGTCATAGGGGCCATGAACACTGAAGCTTTCTTT. This encodes CASSLGVIGAMNTEAFF.

The rearrangement links TRBV5-1 to TRBJ1-3; D uncertain. The germline CDR1 and CDR2 sequences are SGHRS and YFSETQ. V lost 0 bases and J lost 0, with 10 bases in between. This CDR3 contains 16 residues. In nucleotides, the CDR3 is TGCGCCAGCAGCTTGGGGGTGACGCTCTCTGGAAACACCATATATTTT. It is translated as CASSLGVTLSGNTIYF. Full variable domain (missing parts from reference TRBV5-1 and TRBJ1-3): KAGVTQTPRYLIKTRGQQVTLSCSPISGHRSVSWYQQTPGQGLQFLFEYFSETQRNKGNFPGRFSGRQFSNSRSEMNVSTLELGDSALYLCASSLGVTLSGNTIYFGEGSWLTVV.

The rearrangement links TRBV4-1 to TRBJ2-2, with D unclear. CDR3 length equals 14 residues. V was pared by 6 bases and J by 5 bases, with 13 bases between. The germline CDR1 and CDR2 sequences are MGHRA and YSYEKL. CDR3 sequence reads: CASRRTGGTGELFF. In DNA form, the CDR3 reads TGCGCCAGCAGACGGACCGGTGGTACCGGGGAGCTGTTTTTT.

The chain couples TRBV6-5 to TRBJ2-6, with no clear D. V shed 4 bases and J shed 0 bases, with 7 bases lying between them. This CDR3 has 15 amino acids. Germline lookup yields CDR1 MNHEY and CDR2 SVGAGI. CDR3 DNA sequence: TGTGCCAGCAGTTCATGGGGCTCTGGGGCCAACGTCCTGACTTTC. This sequence encodes CASSSWGSGANVLTF.

A single count supports this clone. The chain uses TRBV11-3 and TRBJ2-5, with D maybe TRBD1 (5 bases). This CDR3 is 15 amino acids long. V was shortened by 5 bases and J by 2 bases, with 15 bases between the two germline ends. Germline CDR1 is SGHNT and CDR2 is YENEEA. CDR3 residues: CASSQGGAGQETQYF. The CDR3 DNA reads as TGTGCCAGCAGCCAGGGTGGAGCTGGGCAAGAGACCCAGTACTTC.

This chain connects TRBV30 to TRBJ1-6; D is possibly TRBD1 (5 bases). The CDR3 is 15 amino acids. The germline CDR1 and CDR2 sequences are GTSNPN and SVGIG (reference sequence). V lost 0 bases, J lost 6 bases, and 12 bases lay in between. The CDR3: CAWSVGGMLNSPLHF. CDR3 DNA sequence: TGTGCCTGGAGTGTCGGGGGGATGCTTAATTCACCCCTCCACTTT.

This chain links TRBV10-1 with TRBJ2-2, with 10 bases lining up with TRBD1. The CDR3 is 15 amino acids. Germline V gene lookup returns CDR1 WNHNN and CDR2 SYGVQD (reference sequence). J lost 5 bases, V lost 6 bases, and 6 bases had no gene match. Here the CDR3 reads CASSRSGQGTGELFF. The CDR3, as DNA: TGCGCCAGCAGCCGCTCGGGACAGGGGACCGGGGAGCTGTTTTTT.

The chain recombines TRBV3-1 (or the pseudogene TRBV3-2) with TRBJ2-7; no clear D gene. V was pared by 0 bases and J by 9 bases, with 12 bases between. The germline V gene encodes CDR1 LGHDT and CDR2 YNNKEL (reference sequence). There are 13 residues in the CDR3. The CDR3 sequence is CASSQDLRAGQYV. The CDR3 coding sequence is TGTGCCAGCAGCCAAGATCTACGGGCTGGGCAGTACGTC.

In its sample, this clone was seen once. The chain has TRBV6-6 and TRBJ1-2; no definite D call. The ends were cut back, 10 bases at V and 1 base at J, with 13 bases in the middle. CDR3 length: 13 residues. Germline V gives CDR1 MNHNY, CDR2 SVGAGI (reference sequence). The DNA for the CDR3 is TGTGCCACCCTCGACGGGAATAACTATGGCTACACCTTC. It yields the protein CATLDGNNYGYTF.

The chain couples TRBV6-5 to TRBJ1-2; the D is unclear. This CDR3 spans 14 amino acids. V lost 0 bases and J lost 3, with 8 bases in between. Germline lookup yields CDR1 MNHEY and CDR2 SVGAGI. The CDR3 reads CASSYSPDDYGYTF. The CDR3 nucleotides are TGTGCCAGCAGTTACTCACCCGATGACTATGGCTACACCTTC.

This chain uses TRBV7-2 with TRBJ1-6; 7 bases agree with TRBD1. The CDR3 is made up of 16 amino acids. Unmatched junction bases numbered 8, after V lost 3 bases and J lost 6 bases. The germline V gene encodes CDR1 SGHTA and CDR2 FQGNSA. The CDR3 here is CASSLTATGVNSPLHF. CDR3 in DNA: TGTGCCAGCAGCTTGACCGCTACAGGGGTTAATTCACCCCTCCACTTT.

This chain uses TRBV5-1 with TRBJ1-2, with D possibly TRBD1 on 5 matching bases. V dropped 0 bases and J dropped 7 bases, with 16 bases sitting between them. The CDR3 is 15 residues long. Germline loops: CDR1 SGHRS, CDR2 YFSETQ. The CDR3 is CASSLAQGQGGGYTF. CDR3 sequence (DNA): TGCGCCAGCAGCTTGGCGCAGGGTCAGGGTGGTGGCTACACCTTC.

This clone was detected only once. This chain links TRBV25-1 with TRBJ2-3, with D tentatively TRBD2 (6 bases). V lost 5 bases and J 0 bases, leaving 15 bases between the germline ends. This CDR3 region has 16 residues. Germline loops: CDR1 MGHDK, CDR2 SYGVNS. DNA for the CDR3: TGTGCCAGCAGTACCTCGGAAAGCGGGAGCACAGATACGCAGTATTTT. Translation gives CASSTSESGSTDTQYF.

The CDR3 protein is CASSPRGGDRTDTQYF. In nucleotides, the CDR3 is TGTGCCAGCAGCCCCCGCGGCGGGGACCGCACAGATACGCAGTATTTT. J is TRBJ2-3 and V is TRBV9; tentative D call: TRBD2 (6 bases). The germline gives CDR1 SGDLS, CDR2 YYNGEE. This CDR3 has 16 amino acids. Trimming stripped 4 bases from V and 1 base from J, with 16 bases between.

The rearrangement links TRBV14 to TRBJ1-2; D is unresolved. This CDR3 is 11 amino acids long. Looked up from germline, CDR1 is SGHDN and CDR2 is FVKESK. The ends were cut back, 0 bases at V and 8 bases at J, with 4 bases in the middle. The CDR3 DNA sequence: TGTGCCAGCAGCCAAGATGGAGGCTACACCTTC. Translating it yields CASSQDGGYTF. The whole variable domain, remainder taken from reference TRBV14 and TRBJ1-2, is EAGVTQFPSHSVIEKGQTVTLRCDPISGHDNLYWYRRVMGKEIKFLLHFVKESKQDESGMPNNRFLAERTGGTYSTLKVQPAELEDSGVYFCASSQDGGYTFGSGTRLTVV.

V is TRBV2 and J is TRBJ2-3; either TRBD1 or TRBD2 may supply D (7 bases each). The V and J ends lost 4 bases and 4 bases respectively, with 15 bases between them. The CDR3 totals 15 residues. Germline V gene sequence: CDR1 SNHLY, CDR2 FYNNEI. The CDR3 coding sequence is TGTGCCAGCAGTGCTCAGGGAGGGGGCCCAGATACGCAGTATTTT. Its translation: CASSAQGGGPDTQYF.